The present T cell receptor beta chain was sequenced within a study of T cells in Graves' hyperthyroidism and ophthalmopathy (dated by TCRdb to the late 2010s). Broadly, across the study: Peripheral blood samples were taken at the time of initial diagnosis, prior to any treatment. TCR V-J signatures able to tell the groups apart were searched for in a discovery cohort of more than 90 patients, of whom 43 had Graves' ophthalmopathy and roughly 59 had stable Graves' hyperthyroidism. Prospective prediction of ophthalmopathy was tested in an independent validation cohort of about 19 hyperthyroidism patients and 17 patients who later progressed to ophthalmopathy. The roughly 91 discovery patients were randomly split 7:3 into training and test sets. In addition, the study compared T-cell repertoires in thyroid tissue and in blood from five to seven Graves' hyperthyroidism patients. After sampling, hyperthyroidism patients received methimazole starting at 30 mg daily, and ophthalmopathy patients received high-dose intravenous methylprednisolone. The paper reports TCR Vbeta CDR3 sequencing of some 140 peripheral blood samples: around 45 ophthalmopathy, around 80 hyperthyroidism and roughly 17 progressor patients.

Ophthalmopathy patients had moderately to severely active disease, with a Clinical Activity Score of 3 or more, a NOSPECS grade of 4 or more, and a disease duration of less than 3 months. Patients with uncontrolled infections, other autoimmune diseases, pregnancy or lactation were excluded. Diagnoses relied on clinical symptoms, serum thyroxine and TRAb, thyroid ultrasound and orbital computed tomography. PBMCs were separated from roughly 9.3 ml of fresh peripheral blood using Ficoll-Paque density gradient centrifugation. Trizol reagent was used to extract total RNA, and RNA quality was then checked on an Agilent 2100 Bioanalyzer. General study outcomes and caveats: No statistical method was used to set the sample size in advance, and investigators knew the group allocation. Most expanded thyroid clonotypes (frequency above 0.001) were also detected in blood, a finding suggesting that blood repertoires may reflect thyroid immune responses. In validation, the model predicted progression to ophthalmopathy with around 71% sensitivity and approximately 78% specificity, a median of 6.5 months before onset. Ophthalmopathy was separated from stable hyperthyroidism by a 13 V-J signature model, with around 90% sensitivity and 81% to 83% specificity obtained in cross-validation and 80%/75% obtained in testing.

Points on this clonotype: No cognate antigen has been identified for it. Base qualities are not recorded, but no much larger clone differs from it by a single base.

TCR beta CDR3 regions were amplified from RNA transcripts. The TCR CDR3 was subjected to a first round of RT-PCR using the HTBI primer set and the Qiagen OneStep RT-PCR kit. Libraries were constructed in a second round of multiplex PCR, after which size selection and purification were carried out. Sequencing of the libraries was done on an Illumina HiSeq2000 using paired-end 100 bp reads. Concerning the study's data processing: SOAPnuke was used to process the raw data, throwing out any read that contained adapters or uncalled bases, had a mean Phred below 15, or lacked an exact constant-primer or identifier match. High-quality paired reads were merged with COPE v1.2.5, and unique nucleotide sequences were defined as clonotypes. MiTCR v1.1 was used to align clonotypes to the IMGT TRBV, TRBD and TRBJ reference segments. The analysis included only V-J combinations with a frequency above 0.0001, which together covered 99% to 99.2% of the repertoires. A TCS score was defined as the ratio between F50 (clonal expansion) and ExV (chaos), using BLOSUM62-based TCRdist between CDR3 peptides within each V-J. Welch's t-statistics and random forest reduced several hundred V-J features to fewer than 15, which were used in a naive Bayes classifier (R e1071). TCRdb cleaned the public reads at Q25 with fastp, built clones with MiXCR and kept in-frame beta chains. Entries are consolidated by CDR3 protein sequence, retaining the most common genes and DNA. The V and J calls, along with clone size, are taken from TCRdb and not from the paper's own processing. This sample is represented by about 640,000 distinct CDR3 sequences; around 21% of them were singletons. 30% to 40% of the sample goes to the ten largest clones.

The V end gives up 2 bases and the J end 4 bases, leaving 4 bases in the junction not matched to a gene. Via the germline V gene (reference sequence), CDR1 is SEHNR and CDR2 FQNEAQ. The CDR3 covers 16 residues, taking in both the cysteine and the phenylalanine. Only CDR3 DNA is held: 48 bases, read in frame from base 1. The TCR was taken from a man aged 30-40 years with Graves' ophthalmopathy. Sequencing used blood. The sequence links TRBV7-9 to TRBJ2-1; 11 nucleotides in the junction match TRBD2. The CDR3 protein: CASSLMGLADYNEQFF. The DNA sequence is TGTGCCAGCAGCTTAATGGGACTAGCGGATTACAATGAGCAGTTCTTC.